These T cell receptor beta chains were read from a single sample in a study of response to subunit inactivated influenza vaccine. TCRdb recomputed calls from the RT-PCR reads with MiXCR, one row per CDR3 protein. The data contain some 800,000 distinct CDR3 sequences, 21% of them singletons. Material: PBMCs from blood, obtained approximately 5 days after vaccination. The source of these receptors is a man between 45 and 60 years old who received an inactivated influenza vaccine. Both conserved end residues are part of each CDR3. A D gene is named only where the DNA matches it firmly. Expanded clones are given a class, and other clones once, few, many or no size at all.

v_call	clone_size	j_call	d_call	cdr3_nt	cdr3_aa
TRBV7-9	once	TRBJ2-3	TRBD1	TGTGCCAGCAGCTTAGGGCCCGGGACAGGACGCACAGATACGCAGTATTTT	CASSLGPGTGRTDTQYF
TRBV11-1	few	TRBJ2-2	-	TGTGCCAGCAGCTACGTCCCTATCTTCCAACCGAACACCGGGGAGCTGTTTTTT	CASSYVPIFQPNTGELFF
TRBV6-5	many	TRBJ1-6	-	TGTGCCAGCAGTTATGACCCGCAGTATAATTCACCCCTCCACTTT	CASSYDPQYNSPLHF
TRBV28	few	TRBJ2-3	TRBD2	TGTGCCAGCAGTTCGACTAGCGGAGACACAGATACGCAGTATTTT	CASSSTSGDTDTQYF
TRBV6-2/TRBV6-3	-	TRBJ2-5	TRBD1	TGTGCCAGCAGTTCGCCGGGACAGGGGGAAGTTTACCAAGAGACCCAGTACTTC	CASSSPGQGEVYQETQYF
TRBV29-1	many	TRBJ2-1	TRBD2	TGCAGCGTTCCGTCCCGACTAGCCCAGACCGCAGAGCAGTTCTTC	CSVPSRLAQTAEQFF
TRBV7-2	few	TRBJ2-1	-	TGTGCCAGCAGCTTAAGGGGCGGGATGGGGCACAATGAGCAGTTCTTC	CASSLRGGMGHNEQFF
TRBV5-1	-	TRBJ2-5	TRBD1	TGCGCCAGCAGCCGGGACAGGGCCCCCCAAGAGACCCAGTACTTC	CASSRDRAPQETQYF
TRBV6-1	-	TRBJ2-1	TRBD1	TGTGCCAGCAGAGCGCCGGGACAGGGGCCTAGCGAGCAGTTCTTC	CASRAPGQGPSEQFF
TRBV30	-	TRBJ1-3	-	TGTGCCTGGAATTACAGGGCTGGAAACACCATATATTTT	CAWNYRAGNTIYF
TRBV7-9	-	TRBJ2-1	-	TGTGCCAGCAGCTCTACAGGGGGACTAGAGACCCAGTTCTTC	CASSSTGGLETQFF
TRBV6-1	few	TRBJ1-5	TRBD1	TGTGCCAGCAGCCCAGTACAGGGGCGCCAGCCCCAGCATTTT	CASSPVQGRQPQHF
TRBV4-3	-	TRBJ1-5	-	TGCGCCAGCAGCCAAGAGTACAGGTATAATGAGCCCCAGCATTTT	CASSQEYRYNEPQHF
TRBV5-1	-	TRBJ2-5	TRBD2	TGCGCCAGCAGCTTGGAACCTAGCGGGGGCCCAGGGACCCAGTACTTC	CASSLEPSGGPGTQYF
TRBV4-3	few	TRBJ2-2	-	TGCGCCAGCAGCCAAGATCGCAGTAGGCGACTGGCCGGGGAGCTGTTTTTT	CASSQDRSRRLAGELFF
TRBV27	few	TRBJ2-1	TRBD1	TGTGCCAGCAGTCAATCCGGGACAGGGGGGTACAATGAGCAGTTCTTC	CASSQSGTGGYNEQFF